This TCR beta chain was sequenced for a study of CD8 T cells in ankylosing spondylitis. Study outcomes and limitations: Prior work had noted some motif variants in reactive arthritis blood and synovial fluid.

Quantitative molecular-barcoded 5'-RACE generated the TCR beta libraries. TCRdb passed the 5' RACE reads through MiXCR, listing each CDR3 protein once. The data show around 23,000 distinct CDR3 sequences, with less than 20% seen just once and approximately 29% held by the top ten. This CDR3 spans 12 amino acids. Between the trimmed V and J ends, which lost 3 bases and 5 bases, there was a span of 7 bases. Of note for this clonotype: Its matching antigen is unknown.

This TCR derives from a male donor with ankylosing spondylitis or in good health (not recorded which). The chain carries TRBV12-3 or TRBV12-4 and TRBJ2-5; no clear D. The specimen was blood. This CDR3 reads CASSLKAETQYF. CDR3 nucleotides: TGTGCCAGCAGTTTGAAAGCGGAGACCCAGTACTTC.